This TCR beta chain came from a study of shared clonotypes between healthy human individuals (dated by TCRdb to 2020 to 2022). For the study in its entirety: The cohort included three men and a couple of women between 18 and 49 years of age. For each donor, three plates each were used for CD4 naive and CD4 memory, two plates were used for CD8 naive, and one plate was used for CD8 memory. Each donor's leukapheresis produced roughly between roughly 0.85 and 9 billion PBMCs. Different laboratories and diverse techniques were used to prepare libraries and sequence TCR repertoires, to increase sequencing depth and limit assay-specific biases. To estimate repertoire size and how much clonotype sharing occurs between individuals, the study deeply sequenced the blood TCR repertoires of roughly 5 healthy adults. Beyond this particular receptor, the publication reports: Pairwise subsampling led to the expectation that sequencing depth would affect the degree of clonotype sharing among donors. Compared with non-shared clonotypes, clonotypes shared by all four sorted-subset donors had higher generation probabilities. Even with the large sequencing depth, rarefaction of the sorted-subset datasets indicated that sequencing was incomplete. When a few donors were compared, the shared fraction of clonotypes was approximately 5% for naive CD4, 3.5% for naive CD8, more than 2% for memory CD4, and roughly 0.4% for memory CD8. Estimated clonotype richness was generally larger for naive than for memory subsets. Because the study included a small number of donors, the genetic and exposure-history diversity represented was limited. Sampling was restricted to blood, and TCR repertoires in tissue are likely to differ from TCR repertoires in blood.

For this chain, trimming is 1 base at the V end and 8 bases at the J end, and the number of junction bases without a gene match is 5. The germline V gene sets CDR1 to SGHTA and CDR2 to FQGNSA. From the cysteine up to the phenylalanine, the CDR3 has a length of 14 residues. The read is trimmed to its CDR3 DNA, 42 bases read in frame from base 1. Healthy HIV-negative adults with no recently reported acute infections or vaccinations were included as donors. Every donor was a Caucasian adult living in Nashville, Tennessee, USA. Magnetic negative selection was used to enrich CD4+ T cells, after which naive cells were positively selected on CD45RA and the negative fraction became the memory subset. After blood collection by leukapheresis, PBMCs were isolated using Ficoll-Histopaque density gradient centrifugation and then cryopreserved in the vapor phase of liquid nitrogen. Analytical flow cytometry was used to check the purity and quantity of every magnetically sorted T cell population. From each sorted fraction, genomic DNA was isolated and quantified by UV absorbance on a Nanodrop 2000c.

Points on this clone: It lacks a known antigen. Per-base qualities were not stored, and no clone one base away is much larger.

Using the deep immunoSEQ assay, TCR CDR3 regions were amplified from genomic DNA by multiplex PCR. Extracted genomic DNA from each cell subset was distributed evenly across all wells of several immunoSEQ 96-well plates, and each plate was treated as a replicate. For sorted subsets, each replicate PCR was loaded with roughly 190 ng genomic DNA, equivalent to approximately 27,000 T cell genomes. The purified libraries were quantified using a Qubit 3.0 fluorometer, sized with a Bioanalyzer 2100, and then quantified again using the KAPA Library Quantification kit. Every immunoSEQ 96-well plate was sequenced on a dedicated single-read 150-cycle Illumina NextSeq 550 flow cell. The original methods were these. Because the immunoSEQ output included only junctional sequences and no quality scores, the filtering could not be the same as the filtering used for full-length reads. Sequences were annotated with PyIR, a Python wrapper for IgBLAST v1.9, using IMGT germline references to assign V/J genes and CDR3. Reads were filtered out if the reads had weak V/J assignments (E-value above 1e-6), no CDR3, stop codons, out-of-frame junctions, or ambiguous translated residues. V3J clonotypes were defined by identical inferred V gene, J gene, and CDR3 amino acid sequence. The percentage overlap between two repertoires was calculated by dividing the number of shared unique clonotypes by the size of the smaller repertoire. Richness of each repertoire was evaluated using RTK rarefaction, the Chao1 estimator, and Recon v2.1 estimates of unobserved clonotypes. Generation probabilities for all TCRbeta clonotypes obtained by the gDNA method from four donors were computed using OLGA. TCRdb mirrors the immuneACCESS table, restricted to in-frame sequences. Some clones are absent from its copies; in checked studies, under half trace to an unresolved V gene, and the reason for the others is unknown. The V and J calls and clone size come from that table; D and trimming were worked out from the DNA. Across this sample there are just over 2,000,000 clones, with 85% to 95% seen only once. The ten largest clones capture roughly 0.13% of the sample.

This TCR came from a man between 18 and 29 years old in good health. The rearrangement combines TRBV7-2 with TRBJ2-7; TRBD1 lines up with 10 middle nucleotides. The source material was naive CD4+ T cells sorted from blood. The sample's cell subset or site, from its label and the paper: CD45RA+ positively selected. The nucleotide sequence reads as follows: TGTGCCAGCAGCTTAGGACAGGGGGCTCGCAAGCAGTACTTC. Translated, this is CASSLGQGARKQYF. Joined to the reference TRBV7-2 and TRBJ2-7 proteins, this CDR3 gives the full variable domain: GAGVSQSPSNKVTEKGKDVELRCDPISGHTALYWYRQSLGQGLEFLIYFQGNSAPDKSGLPSDRFSAERTGGSVSTLTIQRTQQEDSAVYLCASSLGQGARKQYFGPGTRLTVT.